This T cell receptor (beta chain) is from a study of metastatic and nonmetastatic thyroid tumors. Background on the study: Repertoire comparisons spanned blood and tumor or nodule tissue from malignant and benign thyroid patients.

The CDR3 length is 17 residues. The V end was cut by 1 base, the J end by 1 base, with 14 bases between. Germline loops: CDR1 SGHTA, CDR2 FQGNSA. Thyroid surgery was preceded by no treatment in any patient. Original processing notes: Building a distant-metastasis classifier for papillary thyroid cancer drew on CDR3 differences across clinicopathological groups. TCRdb ran MiXCR on the PCR reads. TCRdb, rather than the study authors, made the V and J calls. Here the sample spans 32,000 or so clones, around a fifth being singletons. This clone was counted many times. Material: blood. The sequence was obtained from a female donor with papillary thyroid cancer or a benign thyroid nodule (not recorded which). Some clones in this sample may be carry-over from other donors' samples. This rearrangement joins TRBV7-2 to TRBJ1-5; D gene ambiguous. DNA for the CDR3: TGTGCCAGCAGCTTAGGTTCTAGTGGAGTAAGCAATCAGCCCCAGCATTTT. Amino acid sequence: CASSLGSSGVSNQPQHF.